This T cell receptor beta chain derives from a study of CD8 T cells in ankylosing spondylitis. This CDR3 has 16 residues. V lost 4 bases and J lost 3; bases outside the gene matches: 10. Germline CDR1 is LGHNA and CDR2 is YNFKEQ. From the 5' RACE reads, TCRdb called clonotypes with MiXCR, one entry per CDR3 protein. The table has roughly 230,000 distinct CDR3 sequences, about 11% seen once. This chain uses TRBV4-2 with TRBJ2-3, with TRBD2 matching 7 bases. This clonotype was sampled from a male donor with ankylosing spondylitis or in good health (not recorded which). Sequences were obtained from blood, either unsorted or a sorted T cell fraction (not recorded which). The CDR3 sequence is CASSPGGGAETDTQYF. The CDR3 DNA reads TGTGCCAGCAGCCCCGGCGGGGGAGCGGAGACAGATACGCAGTATTTT.